Sequencing of this T cell receptor beta chain was carried out in a study of blood T cell repertoires in COVID-19. Overall study: COVID-19 samples collected from the United States, Italy and Spain covered acute and convalescent phases. The analysed material was cDNA or gDNA that came from T cells, B-cell-depleted T cells, or PBMCs.

The CDR3 is 14 amino acids. V trimming: 6 bases; J trimming: 7 bases; junction bases outside the gene matches: 5. Per germline, CDR1 MNHEY and CDR2 SVGAGI. In the original processing: The assay estimated nucleated cells by amplifying reference gene primers. The table came from immunoSEQ multiplex PCR; TCRdb's copy has only in-frame clones and leaves some out. V and J calls and clone size are those listed in that table; D and trimming were worked out from the DNA. The sample holds over 150,000 clones, around nine tenths seen once. This TCR was recovered from a man aged 50-59 years with acute or convalescent COVID-19. The sequenced sample was peripheral blood. The genes are TRBV6-5 and TRBJ2-1; 11 nucleotides match TRBD2. CDR3 nucleotide sequence: TGTGCCAGCAGGGGGTGGACTAGCGGGAATGAGCAGTTCTTC. Its translation is CASRGWTSGNEQFF.